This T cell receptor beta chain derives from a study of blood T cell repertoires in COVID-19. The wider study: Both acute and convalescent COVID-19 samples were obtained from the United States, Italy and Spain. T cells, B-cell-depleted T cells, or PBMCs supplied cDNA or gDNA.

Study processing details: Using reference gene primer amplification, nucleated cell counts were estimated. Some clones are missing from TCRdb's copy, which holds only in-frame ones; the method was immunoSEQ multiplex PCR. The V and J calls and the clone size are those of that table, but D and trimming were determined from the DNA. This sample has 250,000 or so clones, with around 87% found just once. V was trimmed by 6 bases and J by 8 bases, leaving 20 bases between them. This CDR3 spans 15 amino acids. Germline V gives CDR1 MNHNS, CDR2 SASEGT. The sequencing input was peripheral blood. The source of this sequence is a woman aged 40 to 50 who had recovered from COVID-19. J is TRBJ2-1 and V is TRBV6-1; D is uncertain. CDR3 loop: CASRLNLLWAHEQFF. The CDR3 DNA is TGTGCCAGCAGGCTAAACCTTCTATGGGCCCATGAGCAGTTCTTC.